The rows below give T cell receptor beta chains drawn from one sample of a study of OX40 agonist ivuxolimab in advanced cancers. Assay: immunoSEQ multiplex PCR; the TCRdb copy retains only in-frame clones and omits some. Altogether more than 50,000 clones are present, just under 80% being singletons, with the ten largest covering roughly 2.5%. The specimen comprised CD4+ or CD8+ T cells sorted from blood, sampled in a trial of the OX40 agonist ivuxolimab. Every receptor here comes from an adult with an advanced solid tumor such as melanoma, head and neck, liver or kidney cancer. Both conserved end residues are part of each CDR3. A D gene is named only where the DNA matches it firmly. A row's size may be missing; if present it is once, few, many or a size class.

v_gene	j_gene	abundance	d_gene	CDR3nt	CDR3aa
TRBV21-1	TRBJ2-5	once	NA	TGTGCCAGCAGCGAACAGGGACAGGGCCTACAAGAGACCCAGTACTTC	CASSEQGQGLQETQYF
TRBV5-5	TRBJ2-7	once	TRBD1	TGTGCCAGCAGCTTAGCACAGGGGCTCTCCTACGAGCAGTACTTC	CASSLAQGLSYEQYF
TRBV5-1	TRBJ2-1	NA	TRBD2	TGCGCCAGCAGCCCTGGGGCGGTAGCGGGGGGCAATGAGCAGTTCTTC	CASSPGAVAGGNEQFF
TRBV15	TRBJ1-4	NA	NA	TGTGCCACCAGCCTGTACTATGAAAAACTGTTTTTT	CATSLYYEKLFF
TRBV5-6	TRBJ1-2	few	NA	TGTGCCAGCAGCTTGGCGGGGGGCCTCTATGGCTACACCTTC	CASSLAGGLYGYTF
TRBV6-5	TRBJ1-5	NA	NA	TGTGCCAGAGATCCCGACGGCTATAGCAATCAGCCCCAGCATTTT	CARDPDGYSNQPQHF
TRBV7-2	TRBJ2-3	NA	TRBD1	TGTGCCAGCAGCGATTCAGGGGGCGGCACAGATACGCAGTATTTT	CASSDSGGGTDTQYF
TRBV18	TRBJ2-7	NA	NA	TGTGCCAGCTCACCCACTAACCAGCCCAGGGAGCAGTACTTC	CASSPTNQPREQYF
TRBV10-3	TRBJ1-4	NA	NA	TGTGCCGTCCGACGGGGGGCCAATAATGAAAAACTGTTTTTT	CAVRRGANNEKLFF
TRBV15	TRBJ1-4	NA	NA	TGTGCCACCAGCAGAGGACACTATAGGGACCGAGCTGAAAAACTGTTTTTT	CATSRGHYRDRAEKLFF
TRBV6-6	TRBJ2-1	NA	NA	TGTGCCAGCAGCCGTTTCAGGGGTAGGCAGTTCTTC	CASSRFRGRQFF
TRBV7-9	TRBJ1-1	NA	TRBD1	TGTGCCAGCAGGATCGTGGGACAGGGGACCGAAGCTTTCTTT	CASRIVGQGTEAFF
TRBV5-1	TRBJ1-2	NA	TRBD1	TGCGCCAGCAGCTTGGACAGGGGAAACTATGGCTACACCTTC	CASSLDRGNYGYTF
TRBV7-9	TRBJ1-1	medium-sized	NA	TGTGCCAGCAGCCCGGGCCGGGGGAACACTGAAGCTTTCTTT	CASSPGRGNTEAFF
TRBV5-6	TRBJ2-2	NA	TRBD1	TGTGCCAGCAGCTGGGGGACAGGGGACACCGGGGAGCTGTTTTTT	CASSWGTGDTGELFF
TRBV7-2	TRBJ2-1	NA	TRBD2	TGTGCCAGCAGCTTAAGGTCTAGCGGGAGCAATGAGCAGTTCTTC	CASSLRSSGSNEQFF
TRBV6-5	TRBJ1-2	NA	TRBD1	TGTGCCAGCAGTTGGGGACAGCCGATTAACTATGGCTACACCTTC	CASSWGQPINYGYTF
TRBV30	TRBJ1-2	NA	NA	TGTGCCTGGAGTGTACGGGCGTATGGCTACACCTTC	CAWSVRAYGYTF
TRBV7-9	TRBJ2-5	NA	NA	TGTGCCAGCAGCTCGAGGCGGGGAACGATGCGGGAGACCCAGTACTTC	CASSSRRGTMRETQYF
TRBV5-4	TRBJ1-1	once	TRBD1	TGTGCCAGCAGCTTCGACAGGGCTGGTACTGAAGCTTTCTTT	CASSFDRAGTEAFF
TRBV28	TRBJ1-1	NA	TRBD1	TGTGCCAGCAGTCTCCCGGGACAGGGGGTTCGCACTGAAGCTTTCTTT	CASSLPGQGVRTEAFF
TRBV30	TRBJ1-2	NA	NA	TGTGCCTGGAGTGTGGGGGTTTACTACACCTTC	CAWSVGVYYTF
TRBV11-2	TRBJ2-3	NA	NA	TGTGCCAGCTACCGGACGGGGAGCACAGATACGCAGTATTTT	CASYRTGSTDTQYF
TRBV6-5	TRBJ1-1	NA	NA	TGTGCCAGCAGTTCAACGGTGGGCACTGAAGCTTTCTTT	CASSSTVGTEAFF
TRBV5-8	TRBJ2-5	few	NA	TGTGCCAGCAGCTTGAGTTACGGGGGGCAGTTCCAAGAGACCCAGTACTTC	CASSLSYGGQFQETQYF
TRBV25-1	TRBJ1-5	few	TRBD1	TGTGCCAGCAGTGGGACAGGCGCTCATCAGCCCCAGCATTTT	CASSGTGAHQPQHF
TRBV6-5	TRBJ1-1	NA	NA	TGTGCCAGCAGTCCCCCGCCCCTACTGAACACTGAAGCTTTCTTT	CASSPPPLLNTEAFF
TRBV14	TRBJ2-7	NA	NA	TGTGCCAGCAGCCTCTGGTCCGGGCACGAGCAGTACTTC	CASSLWSGHEQYF
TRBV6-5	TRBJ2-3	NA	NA	TGTGCCAGCAGCAAAATACAGGGGCGGGGAGATACGCAGTATTTT	CASSKIQGRGDTQYF
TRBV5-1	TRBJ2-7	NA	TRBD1	TGCGCCAGCAGCGCCGGACAGGCCTACGAGCAGTACTTC	CASSAGQAYEQYF
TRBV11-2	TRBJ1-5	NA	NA	TGTGCCAGCAGCTTAGAAGAGGGCCGAGGAGGGCCCCAGCATTTT	CASSLEEGRGGPQHF
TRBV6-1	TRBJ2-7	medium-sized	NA	TGTGCCAGCAGTGAAGGACCCAGGTTGTACGAGCAGTACTTC	CASSEGPRLYEQYF
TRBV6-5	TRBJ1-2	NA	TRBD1	TGTGCCAGCAGTGCCCAGGGGGCAAACTATGGCTACACCTTC	CASSAQGANYGYTF
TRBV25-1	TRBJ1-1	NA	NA	TGTGCCAGCAGTGAAAGAGGGGGGAACACTGAAGCTTTCTTT	CASSERGGNTEAFF
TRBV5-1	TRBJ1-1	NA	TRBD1	TGCGCCAGCAGCTTGAGGGAGGGGGCCCAAGCTTTCTTT	CASSLREGAQAFF
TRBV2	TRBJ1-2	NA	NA	TGTGCCAGCAGTGAAAATCAGGGGAATGGCTACACCTTC	CASSENQGNGYTF
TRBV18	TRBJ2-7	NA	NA	TGTGCCAGCTCGCCGAGCTCCTACGAGCAGTACTTC	CASSPSSYEQYF
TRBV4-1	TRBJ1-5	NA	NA	TGCGCCAGCAGCCAAGTAGGTCTCGACCTGAGTGATCAGCCCCAGCATTTT	CASSQVGLDLSDQPQHF
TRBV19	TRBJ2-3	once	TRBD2	TGTGCCAGTAGTGCAAGACTAGCGGGAGGGCCAGGAGATACGCAGTATTTT	CASSARLAGGPGDTQYF
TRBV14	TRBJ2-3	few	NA	TGTGCCAGCAGCCAAGACGTTGGCGGTACGCAGTATTTT	CASSQDVGGTQYF